The 4 T cell receptor beta chains below were found in one sample sequenced in a study of blood T cell repertoires in COVID-19. This table comes from immunoSEQ multiplex PCR, and its TCRdb copy is limited to in-frame clones, with some not included. The data contain approximately 200,000 clones, 84% of them seen just once; the ten biggest clones take up over 9.5%. Sequencing was done on a sample of peripheral blood. Receptors were obtained from a woman older than 75 with COVID-19, enrolled during active disease.

The chain is built from TRBV4-2 and TRBJ2-1, with 12 bases fitting TRBD2. The V gene's germline CDR1 is LGHNA and CDR2 YNFKEQ. The CDR3 contains 16 residues. V shed 4 bases, J shed 1 base, and the junction held 2 bases outside the gene matches. CDR3 coding DNA: TGTGCCAGCAGCCTCGGGACTAGCGGGTCCTACAATGAGCAGTTCTTC. Its translation: CASSLGTSGSYNEQFF.

V is TRBV28 and J is TRBJ2-7; D remains unclear. Trimming cost V 3 bases and J 4 bases, with 10 bases left between them. Germline V lookup: CDR1 MDHEN, CDR2 SYDVKM. The CDR3 consists of 13 residues. The CDR3 sequence: CASSFPDSYEQYV. In DNA form, the CDR3 reads TGTGCCAGCAGTTTCCCAGACTCATACGAGCAGTACGTC.

The chain uses TRBV11-3 and TRBJ2-1, with unresolved D. The V gene's germline CDR1 is SGHNT and CDR2 YENEEA. Trimming cost V 3 bases and J 1 base, with 4 bases left between them. This CDR3 contains 13 residues. Here the CDR3 DNA reads TGTGCCAGCAGCTTCGGGTCCTACAATGAGCAGTTCTTC. Amino acids: CASSFGSYNEQFF.

The V gene is TRBV27, the J gene TRBJ2-3; 8 nucleotides line up with TRBD2. J was trimmed by 5 bases and V by 4 bases; bases with no gene match: 11. Per the germline V gene, CDR1 is MNHEY and CDR2 is SMNVEV (reference sequence). This CDR3 is 16 amino acids long. CDR3 sequence (DNA): TGTGCCAGCAGTTCTGTGATAGGACTAGCCATAGATACGCAGTATTTT. As protein: CASSSVIGLAIDTQYF.